This entry describes one T cell receptor beta chain. This entry is derived from a study of blood T cell repertoires in COVID-19. About the study: Acute and convalescent COVID-19 specimens originated in the United States, Italy and Spain.

It was during active infection that Seattle patients were enrolled and then longitudinally followed. Original methodology: Using reference gene primer amplification, nucleated cell counts were estimated. TCRdb's copy holds only in-frame clones and misses some; the assay was immunoSEQ multiplex PCR. V, J and clone size derive from that table, while D and trimming were established from the DNA sequence. The sample yields tens of thousands of clones, approximately 77% seen once. The TCR originated in a man in his 70s with COVID-19, enrolled during active disease. Material for sequencing was peripheral blood.

The DNA of the CDR3 is TGTGCCAGCAGAGGACAGGGCCTCGATAATTCACCCCTCCACTTT. Protein sequence: CASRGQGLDNSPLHF. J is TRBJ1-6 and V is TRBV2, with 8 positions matching TRBD1. This CDR3 has 15 amino acids. Trimming removed 6 bases from V and 5 bases from J; junction bases left unmatched: 6. Germline V lookup: CDR1 SNHLY, CDR2 FYNNEI. Looking up the rest from reference TRBV2 and TRBJ1-6 gives the full variable domain: EPEVTQTPSHQVTQMGQEVILRCVPISNHLYFYWYRQILGQKVEFLVSFYNNEISEKSEIFDDQFSVERPDGSNFTLKIRSTKLEDSAMYFCASRGQGLDNSPLHFGNGTRLTVT.